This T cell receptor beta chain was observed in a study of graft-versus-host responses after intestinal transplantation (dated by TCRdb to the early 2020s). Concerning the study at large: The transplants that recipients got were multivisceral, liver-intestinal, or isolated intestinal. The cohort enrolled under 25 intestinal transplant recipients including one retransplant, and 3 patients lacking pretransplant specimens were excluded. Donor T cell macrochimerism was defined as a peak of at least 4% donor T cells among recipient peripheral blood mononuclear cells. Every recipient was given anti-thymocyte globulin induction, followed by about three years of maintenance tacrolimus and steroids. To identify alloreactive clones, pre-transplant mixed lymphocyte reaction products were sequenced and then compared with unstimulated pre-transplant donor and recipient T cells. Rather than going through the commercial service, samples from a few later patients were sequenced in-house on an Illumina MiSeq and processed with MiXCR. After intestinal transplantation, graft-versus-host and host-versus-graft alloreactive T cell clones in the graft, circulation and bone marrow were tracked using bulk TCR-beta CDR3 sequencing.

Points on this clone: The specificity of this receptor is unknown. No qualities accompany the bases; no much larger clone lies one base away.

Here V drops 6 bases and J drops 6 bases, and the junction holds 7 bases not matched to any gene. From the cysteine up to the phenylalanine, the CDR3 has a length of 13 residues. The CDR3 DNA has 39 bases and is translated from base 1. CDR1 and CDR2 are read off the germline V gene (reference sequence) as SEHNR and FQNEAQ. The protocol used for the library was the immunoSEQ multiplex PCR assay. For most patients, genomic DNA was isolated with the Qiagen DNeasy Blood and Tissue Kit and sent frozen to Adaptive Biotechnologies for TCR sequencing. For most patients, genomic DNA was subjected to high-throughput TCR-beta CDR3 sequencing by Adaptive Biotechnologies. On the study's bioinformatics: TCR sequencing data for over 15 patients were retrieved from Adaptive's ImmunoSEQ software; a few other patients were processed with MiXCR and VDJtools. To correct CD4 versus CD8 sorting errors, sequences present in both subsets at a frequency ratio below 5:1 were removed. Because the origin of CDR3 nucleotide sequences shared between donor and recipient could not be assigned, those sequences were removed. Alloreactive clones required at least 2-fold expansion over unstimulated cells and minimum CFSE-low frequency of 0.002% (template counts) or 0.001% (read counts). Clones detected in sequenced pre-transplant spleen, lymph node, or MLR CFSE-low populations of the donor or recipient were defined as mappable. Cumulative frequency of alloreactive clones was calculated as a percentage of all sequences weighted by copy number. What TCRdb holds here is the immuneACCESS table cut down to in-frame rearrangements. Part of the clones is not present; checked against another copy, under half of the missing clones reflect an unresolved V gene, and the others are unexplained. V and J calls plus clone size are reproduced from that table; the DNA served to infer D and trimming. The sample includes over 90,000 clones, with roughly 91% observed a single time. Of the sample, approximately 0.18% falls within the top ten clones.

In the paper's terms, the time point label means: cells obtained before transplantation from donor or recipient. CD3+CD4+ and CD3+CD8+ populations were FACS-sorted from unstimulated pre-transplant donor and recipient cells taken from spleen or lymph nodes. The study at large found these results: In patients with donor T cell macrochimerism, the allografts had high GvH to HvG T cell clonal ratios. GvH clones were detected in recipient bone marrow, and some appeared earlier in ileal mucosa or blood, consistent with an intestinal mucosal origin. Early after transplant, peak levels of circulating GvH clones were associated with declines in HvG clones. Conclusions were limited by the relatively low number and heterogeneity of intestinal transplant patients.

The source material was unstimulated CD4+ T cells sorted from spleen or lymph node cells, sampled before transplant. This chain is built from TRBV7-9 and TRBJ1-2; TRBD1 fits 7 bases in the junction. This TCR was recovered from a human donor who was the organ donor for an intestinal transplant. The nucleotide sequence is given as TGTGCCAGCAGTTATAGACAGGGACATGGCTACACCTTC. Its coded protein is CASSYRQGHGYTF.